This TCR beta chain originates from a study of blood T cell repertoires in COVID-19. Study-wide background: Donors in the United States, Italy and Spain gave samples during acute or convalescent COVID-19.

Trimming cost V 6 bases and J 11 bases, with 18 bases left between them. The CDR3 is 13 residues long. The germline CDR1 and CDR2 sequences are MNHEY and SMNVEV (reference sequence). The authors' processing: Reference gene primer amplification yielded estimated nucleated cell counts. Sequencing was performed with immunoSEQ multiplex PCR; in TCRdb, only in-frame clones are kept and a portion is missing. V and J calls and clone size are given by that table; D and trimming were obtained from the DNA. The sample contains around 190,000 clones, roughly 85% of which appear only once. The V call is TRBV27, the J call TRBJ2-3, with D maybe TRBD1 (7 bases). Sequenced material: peripheral blood. This sequence was found in a man between 45 and 60 years old with active or convalescent COVID-19. This chain's CDR3 is CASSQNRGGGQYF. CDR3 nucleotide sequence: TGTGCCAGCAGCCAAAACAGGGGAGGTGGGCAGTATTTT.